The entry that follows covers one T cell receptor beta chain sequence. Just one base apart from a much larger clone, this may be a read error. The sample is drawn from a study of T cells in Graves' hyperthyroidism and ophthalmopathy. The CDR3 is 15 amino acids. V lost 6 bases to trimming and J lost 1 base; unmatched junction nucleotides: 9. Per the germline V gene, CDR1 is MNHNS and CDR2 is SASEGT. TCR beta CDR3 regions were amplified from RNA. The TCR CDR3 was amplified in a first-round RT-PCR using the HTBI primer set. TCRdb reprocessed the multiplex PCR reads with MiXCR, giving one entry per CDR3 protein. The sample comprises 400,000 to 600,000 distinct CDR3 sequences, more than 20% of which are singletons, and 26% rests with the top ten. Over 18 months, lack of ophthalmopathy progression marked Graves' hyperthyroidism as stable. The authors obtained PBMCs from roughly 10 ml of fresh peripheral blood.

Sequences were obtained from blood. The receptor comes from a man aged 18 to 30 with Graves' hyperthyroidism. The chain carries TRBV6-1 and TRBJ2-7, with 7 bases aligning to TRBD1. The CDR3 DNA is TGTGCCAGCAGCGCAGCAAGACAGGGTTCCTACGAGCAGTACTTC. Its protein product is CASSAARQGSYEQYF.